Presented here are 31 T cell receptor beta chains from one specimen sequenced in a study of cytomegalovirus exposure and HLA in healthy donors. PCR employed 60 Vbeta and 13 Jbeta primers. Data came from immunoSEQ multiplex PCR; TCRdb stores just in-frame clones and leaves some out. The sample contains about 160,000 clones, around 88% of which appear only once. The sample comprised PBMCs. Receptor source: a young woman in good health and CMV-seronegative.

The chain combines TRBV4-1 with TRBJ1-2; D may be TRBD1 (6 bases). Germline-derived CDR1 and CDR2 are MGHRA and YSYEKL. The CDR3 spans 15 residues. The V end lost 4 bases, the J end lost 2 bases, and 14 bases lay between the germline ends. Here the CDR3 reads CASSPFQTGNYGYTF. CDR3 DNA sequence: TGCGCCAGCAGCCCCTTCCAGACAGGAAACTATGGCTACACCTTC.

The rearrangement joins TRBV2 to TRBJ2-1; 7 bases match TRBD2. The germline V gene encodes CDR1 SNHLY and CDR2 FYNNEI. J was trimmed by 8 bases and V by 5 bases; bases with no gene match: 12. The CDR3 is made up of 15 amino acids. The CDR3 bases are TGTGCCAGCAGTTCCCGGGACTACCGCGGCTATGAGCAGTTCTTC. It yields the protein CASSSRDYRGYEQFF.

The rearrangement uses TRBV5-4 and TRBJ2-7; 8 nucleotides match TRBD1. V trimming: 4 bases; J trimming: 3 bases; junction bases outside the gene matches: 6. This CDR3 region has 14 residues. Germline CDR1 and CDR2: SGHNT and YYREEE (reference sequence). The CDR3, as DNA: TGTGCCAGCAGCACGGACAGGGTCGGCTACGAGCAGTACTTC. Translated, it gives CASSTDRVGYEQYF.

The chain links TRBV19 to TRBJ2-7; 12 bases agree with TRBD2. CDR1 and CDR2 from the germline V gene are LNHDA and SQIVND (reference sequence). J was trimmed by 1 base and V by 3 bases; bases with no gene match: 1. CDR3 length equals 15 residues. The CDR3 sequence: CASSIGLAGSYEQYF. DNA of the CDR3: TGTGCCAGTAGTATTGGACTAGCGGGATCCTACGAGCAGTACTTC.

V usage is TRBV27 and J usage is TRBJ2-7; TRBD2 matches at 7 bases. CDR3 size: 14 residues. Germline trimming cut 6 bases from V and 5 bases from J; bases unmatched to any gene: 10. Per the germline V gene, CDR1 is MNHEY and CDR2 is SMNVEV (reference sequence). The CDR3 region has the DNA TGTGCCAGCAGGACGGTAGCGGGTTCGGACGAGCAGTACTTC. Translation gives CASRTVAGSDEQYF.

Points on this clone: This same CDR3 is encoded by further DNA sequences in the sample. V is TRBV5-1 and J is TRBJ1-2; 10 nucleotides line up with TRBD1. The CDR3 consists of 15 residues. Germline CDR1 SGHRS, CDR2 YFSETQ. Unmatched junction bases numbered 6, after V lost 4 bases and J lost 3 bases. The CDR3 is CASSGGTGDDYGYTF. DNA for the CDR3: TGCGCCAGCAGCGGCGGGACAGGGGATGACTATGGCTACACCTTC.

The chain couples TRBV15 to TRBJ2-7; no firm D call. CDR3 length: 14 residues. Germline V gene sequence: CDR1 LNHNV, CDR2 YYDKDF (reference sequence). The V gene lost 1 base and the J gene lost 1 base, with 8 bases spanning the gap. This CDR3 is CATSRGSLSYEQYF. Written as DNA, the CDR3 is TGTGCCACCAGCAGAGGTAGTCTATCCTACGAGCAGTACTTC.

The CDR3 protein is CASSVAAGYEQYF. The CDR3 DNA sequence: TGTGCCAGCAGCGTGGCCGCGGGCTACGAGCAGTACTTC. The V call is TRBV2, the J call TRBJ2-5; D perhaps matches TRBD2 (5 bases). The end of the DNA fits TRBJ2-7 better, so the J call may be wrong. Germline lookup yields CDR1 SNHLY and CDR2 FYNNEI. The CDR3 has 13 amino acids.

The V and J genes are TRBV19 and TRBJ2-7; 9 bases match TRBD2. The CDR3 consists of 15 residues. Germline trimming cut 0 bases from V and 2 bases from J; bases unmatched to any gene: 2. The germline V gene encodes CDR1 LNHDA and CDR2 SQIVND (reference sequence). In DNA, the CDR3 is TGTGCCAGTAGTATAGATAGCGGGAGTCCCTACGAGCAGTACTTC. Translated: CASSIDSGSPYEQYF.

V is TRBV2 and J is TRBJ1-1, with D uncertain. The V and J ends lost 4 bases and 4 bases respectively, with 7 bases between them. Germline CDR1 and CDR2: SNHLY and FYNNEI. CDR3 size: 12 residues. The CDR3 DNA is TGTGCCAGCAGTGCCCTGTCCACTGAAGCTTTCTTT. It is translated as CASSALSTEAFF.

The chain links TRBV7-2 to TRBJ2-1; 12 bases match TRBD2. Germline V gene sequence: CDR1 SGHTA, CDR2 FQGNSA. The CDR3 contains 17 residues. After removal of 1 base from V and 3 bases from J, the junction contained 4 bases not matched to a gene. CDR3 amino acids: CASSLGLAGGRYNEQFF. The CDR3, as DNA: TGTGCCAGCAGCTTAGGGCTAGCGGGAGGGCGCTACAATGAGCAGTTCTTC.

This sequence joins TRBV4-1 and TRBJ2-1; maybe TRBD2 (6 bases). The CDR3 totals 13 residues. The V gene lost 5 bases and the J gene lost 5 bases, with 10 bases spanning the gap. CDR1 is MGHRA and CDR2 is YSYEKL in the germline V gene. The CDR3 nucleotides read TGCGCCAGCAGCAGGGGACTTCACAATGAGCAGTTCTTC. Translated, it gives CASSRGLHNEQFF.

V usage is TRBV18 and J usage is TRBJ1-1; TRBD1 agrees at 8 bases. The trim removed 5 bases at V and 1 base at J, leaving 6 bases unmatched. Germline CDR1 KGHSH, CDR2 LQKENI. CDR3 length equals 15 residues. The CDR3 region has the DNA TGTGCCAGCTCATGGTCACAGGGGGAGAACACTGAAGCTTTCTTT. As protein: CASSWSQGENTEAFF.

The rearrangement joins TRBV11-3 to TRBJ1-5; D call uncertain. CDR3 length equals 16 residues. The V and J ends lost 1 base and 3 bases respectively, with 13 bases between them. From germline, CDR1 is SGHNT and CDR2 YENEEA. The CDR3 reads CASSLGEAVYNQPQHF. The CDR3 DNA reads as TGTGCCAGCAGCTTAGGTGAGGCAGTCTACAATCAGCCCCAGCATTTT.

The J gene is TRBJ2-7, the V gene TRBV9, with 9 positions matching TRBD1. The CDR3 contains 15 residues. Unmatched junction bases numbered 4, after V lost 0 bases and J lost 3 bases. Germline V gene lookup returns CDR1 SGDLS and CDR2 YYNGEE. This CDR3 is CASSVAGTGYYEQYF. The CDR3 DNA is TGTGCCAGCAGCGTAGCGGGGACAGGGTACTACGAGCAGTACTTC. The full variable domain, its missing parts supplied by reference TRBV9 and TRBJ2-7, is DSGVTQTPKHLITATGQRVTLRCSPRSGDLSVYWYQQSLDQGLQFLIQYYNGEERAKGNILERFSAQQFPDLHSELNLSSLELGDSALYFCASSVAGTGYYEQYFGPGTRLTVT.

The V and J genes are TRBV6-6 and TRBJ2-4, with 7 bases aligning to TRBD1. V was clipped by 7 bases and J by 3 bases; unmatched bases: 6. The germline V gene has CDR1 MNHNY and CDR2 SVGAGI (reference sequence). This CDR3 is built from 14 residues. This CDR3 reads CASTRGQGKNIQYF. CDR3 sequence (DNA): TGTGCCAGCACGAGGGGGCAGGGCAAAAACATTCAGTACTTC.

The V gene is TRBV2, the J gene TRBJ2-5; TRBD2 might be the D (6 bases). Germline CDR1 is SNHLY and CDR2 is FYNNEI. Trimming left V 4 bases short and J 11 bases short, with 23 bases between. The CDR3 runs 15 residues. CDR3 coding DNA: TGTGCCAGCAGTGCGGGCGGGACTTACCTCTGGGAGCAGTACTTC. This translates into CASSAGGTYLWEQYF.

V is TRBV5-1 and J is TRBJ2-3; TRBD2 agrees at 8 bases. This CDR3 has 14 amino acids. V shed 4 bases and J 7 bases; nucleotides not matched to a gene: 8. Germline values: CDR1 SGHRS, CDR2 YFSETQ. The DNA for the CDR3 is TGCGCCAGCAGCCCGGGGGGGCCCATCCATACGCAGTATTTT. Protein: CASSPGGPIHTQYF.

The chain carries TRBV2 and TRBJ1-1, with D hard to call. The CDR3 sequence is 14 residues long. Per germline, CDR1 SNHLY and CDR2 FYNNEI. Between the trimmed V and J ends, which lost 6 bases and 4 bases, there was a span of 15 bases. The CDR3 loop reads CASSLQGVGTEAFF. As DNA, the CDR3 is TGTGCCAGCAGCCTGCAAGGAGTCGGCACTGAAGCTTTCTTT.

The CDR3 sequence is CASSPVSRGRAFF. As DNA, the CDR3 is TGTGCCAGCTCACCCGTTAGTCGGGGTAGAGCTTTCTTT. The chain uses TRBV18 and TRBJ1-1; D not resolved. V was shortened by 3 bases and J by 10 bases, with 15 bases between the two germline ends. This CDR3 contains 13 residues. CDR1 and CDR2 (germline): KGHSH, LQKENI.

The rearrangement joins TRBV2 to TRBJ1-2; tentatively, D is TRBD1 (5 bases). V was clipped by 4 bases and J by 8 bases, with 17 bases between them. Germline CDR1 is SNHLY and CDR2 is FYNNEI. The CDR3 runs to 14 residues. This CDR3 reads CASSASQGQRGYTF. Here the CDR3 DNA reads TGTGCCAGCAGTGCATCCCAGGGTCAAAGGGGCTACACCTTC.

V is TRBV5-6 and J is TRBJ2-3; 7 bases are a match to TRBD2. The CDR3 extends over 17 amino acids. CDR1 SGHDT and CDR2 YYEEEE come from the germline V gene. The V and J ends lost 1 base and 0 bases, in that order; junction bases with no gene match: 8. DNA of the CDR3: TGTGCCAGCAGCTTGAAAGGGAGGGTCCTTAGCACAGATACGCAGTATTTT. Translating gives CASSLKGRVLSTDTQYF.

J is TRBJ1-2 and V is TRBV7-9, with a possible D match to TRBD1 (6 bases). This CDR3 has 14 amino acids. Germline loops: CDR1 SEHNR, CDR2 FQNEAQ (reference sequence). Trimming left V 2 bases short and J 8 bases short, with 15 bases between. CDR3 region: CASSLTGTVRGYTF. The CDR3, as DNA: TGTGCCAGCAGCTTAACAGGGACCGTCCGGGGCTACACCTTC.

CDR3 amino acids: CASSYGVASLGANVLTF. CDR3 DNA: TGTGCCAGCAGCTATGGGGTAGCGTCTCTTGGGGCCAACGTCCTGACTTTC. The rearrangement links TRBV5-6 to TRBJ2-6; possible D gene TRBD2, 5 bases. This CDR3 is built from 17 residues. In germline, CDR1 is SGHDT, CDR2 YYEEEE. V gave up 3 bases and J gave up 3 bases, with 16 bases separating them.

This chain links TRBV7-7 with TRBJ2-3; D may be TRBD2 (6 bases). Trimming removed 5 bases from V and 2 bases from J, with 14 bases in between. CDR1 and CDR2 (germline): SSHAT, FNYEAQ (reference sequence). This CDR3 spans 15 amino acids. The CDR3 reads CASSKGAGPTDTQYF. In nucleotides, the CDR3 is TGTGCCAGCAGCAAAGGGGCGGGGCCCACAGATACGCAGTATTTT.

The chain recombines TRBV5-1 with TRBJ2-1; unclear D gene. Germline V gives CDR1 SGHRS, CDR2 YFSETQ. The CDR3 consists of 12 residues. V was cut by 0 bases and J by 10 bases, with 8 bases left in between. In DNA, the CDR3 is TGCGCCAGCAGCTTGGGTGCCGGGGAGCAGTTCTTC. This translates into CASSLGAGEQFF.

V is TRBV5-5 and J is TRBJ1-2; D is uncertain. V lost 5 bases to trimming and J lost 0 bases, with 11 bases between them. Germline CDR1 is SGHKS and CDR2 is YYEKEE (reference sequence). The CDR3 totals 14 residues. As DNA, the CDR3 is TGTGCCAGCAGTCTGTTTGTCCCTAACTATGGCTACACCTTC. Encoded protein: CASSLFVPNYGYTF. Combining the CDR3 with reference TRBV5-5 and TRBJ1-2 gives the whole variable domain DAGVTQSPTHLIKTRGQQVTLRCSPISGHKSVSWYQQVLGQGPQFIFQYYEKEERGRGNFPDRFSARQFPNYSSELNVNALLLGDSALYLCASSLFVPNYGYTFGSGTRLTVV.

The chain carries TRBV7-9 and TRBJ2-7; TRBD1 matches at 10 bases. The CDR3 is made up of 16 amino acids. V trimming: 1 base; J trimming: 2 bases; junction bases outside the gene matches: 5. CDR1 is SEHNR, CDR2 FQNEAQ, per germline (reference sequence). The CDR3 reads CASSLGGQGVAYEQYF. The CDR3 DNA is TGTGCCAGCAGCTTAGGAGGACAGGGGGTGGCCTACGAGCAGTACTTC. The full variable domain, completed using reference TRBV7-9 and TRBJ2-7, is DTGVSQNPRHKITKRGQNVTFRCDPISEHNRLYWYRQTLGQGPEFLTYFQNEAQLEKSRLLSDRFSAERPKGSFSTLEIQRTEQGDSAMYLCASSLGGQGVAYEQYFGPGTRLTVT.

The rearrangement uses TRBV19 and TRBJ1-5; D not certain. The V and J ends lost 10 bases and 5 bases respectively, with 15 bases between them. The CDR3 length is 13 residues. Germline V gene data show CDR1 as LNHDA and CDR2 as SQIVND (reference sequence). DNA for the CDR3: TGTGCCACCAGAGAAGGGAGTCATCAGCCCCAGCATTTT. Protein product: CATREGSHQPQHF.

This clone came up a few times. This chain uses TRBV5-6 with TRBJ1-2; TRBD1 might be the D (6 bases). The CDR3 has 13 residues. V was cut by 0 bases and J by 3 bases, with 6 bases left in between. Germline V CDR1 and CDR2: SGHDT, YYEEEE. CDR3 sequence (DNA): TGTGCCAGCAGCTTGGAGGGGGACTATGGCTACACCTTC. It translates to CASSLEGDYGYTF.

The CDR3 region is CATSRPGTGVPVRGYTF. CDR3 DNA sequence: TGTGCCACCAGCAGACCCGGGACAGGGGTCCCGGTAAGAGGCTACACCTTC. The chain uses TRBV15 and TRBJ1-2; 10 nucleotides match TRBD1. Trimming at V came to 2 bases and at J to 8 bases, leaving 14 bases not matched to a gene. Germline assignment: CDR1 LNHNV and CDR2 YYDKDF (reference sequence). The CDR3 consists of 17 residues.